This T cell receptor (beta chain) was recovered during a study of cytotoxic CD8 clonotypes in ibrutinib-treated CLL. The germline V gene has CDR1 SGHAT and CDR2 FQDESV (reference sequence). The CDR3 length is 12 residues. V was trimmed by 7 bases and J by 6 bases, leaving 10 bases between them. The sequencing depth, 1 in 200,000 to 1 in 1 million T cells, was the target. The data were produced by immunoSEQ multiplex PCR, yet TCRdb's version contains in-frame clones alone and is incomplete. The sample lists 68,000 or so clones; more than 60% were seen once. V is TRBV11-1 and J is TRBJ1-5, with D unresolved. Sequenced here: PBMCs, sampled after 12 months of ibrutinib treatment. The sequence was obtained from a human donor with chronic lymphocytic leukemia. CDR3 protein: CASTSQGQPQHF. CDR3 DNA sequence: TGTGCCAGCACCTCCCAAGGTCAGCCCCAGCATTTT. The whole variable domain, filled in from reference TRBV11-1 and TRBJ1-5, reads EAEVAQSPRYKITEKSQAVAFWCDPISGHATLYWYRQILGQGPELLVQFQDESVVDDSQLPKDRFSAERLKGVDSTLKIQPAELGDSAMYLCASTSQGQPQHFGDGTRLSIL.